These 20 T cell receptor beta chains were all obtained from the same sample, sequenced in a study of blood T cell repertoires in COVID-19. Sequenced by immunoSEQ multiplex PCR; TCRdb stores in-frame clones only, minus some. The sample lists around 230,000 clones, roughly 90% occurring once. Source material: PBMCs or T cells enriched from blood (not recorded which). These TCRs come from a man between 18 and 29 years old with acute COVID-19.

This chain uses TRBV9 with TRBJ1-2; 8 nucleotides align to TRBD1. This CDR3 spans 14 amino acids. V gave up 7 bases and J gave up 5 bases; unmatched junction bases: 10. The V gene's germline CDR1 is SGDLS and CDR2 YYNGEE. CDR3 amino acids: CASQRETGVYGYTF. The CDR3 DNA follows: TGTGCCAGCCAAAGAGAGACAGGGGTGTATGGCTACACCTTC.

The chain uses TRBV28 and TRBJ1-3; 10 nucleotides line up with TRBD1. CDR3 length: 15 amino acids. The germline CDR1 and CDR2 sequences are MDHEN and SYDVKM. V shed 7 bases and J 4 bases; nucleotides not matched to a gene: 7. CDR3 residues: CASTLDRGYGNTIYF. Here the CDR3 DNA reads TGTGCCAGCACCCTGGACAGGGGGTACGGAAACACCATATATTTT. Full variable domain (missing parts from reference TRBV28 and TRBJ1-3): DVKVTQSSRYLVKRTGEKVFLECVQDMDHENMFWYRQDPGLGLRLIYFSYDVKMKEKGDIPEGYSVSREKKERFSLILESASTNQTSMYLCASTLDRGYGNTIYFGEGSWLTVV.

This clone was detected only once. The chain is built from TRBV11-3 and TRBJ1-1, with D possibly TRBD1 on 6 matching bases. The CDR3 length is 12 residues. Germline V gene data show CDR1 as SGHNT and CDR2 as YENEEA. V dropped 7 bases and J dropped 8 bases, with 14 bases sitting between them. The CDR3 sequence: CASTSGGLEAFF. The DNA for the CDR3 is TGTGCCAGCACCAGCGGGGGGCTCGAAGCTTTCTTT. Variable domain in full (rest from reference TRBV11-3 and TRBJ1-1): EAGVVQSPRYKIIEKKQPVAFWCNPISGHNTLYWYLQNLGQGPELLIRYENEEAVDDSQLPKDRFSAERLKGVDSTLKIQPAELGDSAVYLCASTSGGLEAFFGQGTRLTVV.

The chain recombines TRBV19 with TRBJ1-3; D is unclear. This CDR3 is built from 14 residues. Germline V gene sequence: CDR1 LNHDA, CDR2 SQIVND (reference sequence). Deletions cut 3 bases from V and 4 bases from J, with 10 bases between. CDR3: CASSMYGGGNTIYF. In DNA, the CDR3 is TGTGCCAGTAGTATGTACGGAGGCGGAAACACCATATATTTT.

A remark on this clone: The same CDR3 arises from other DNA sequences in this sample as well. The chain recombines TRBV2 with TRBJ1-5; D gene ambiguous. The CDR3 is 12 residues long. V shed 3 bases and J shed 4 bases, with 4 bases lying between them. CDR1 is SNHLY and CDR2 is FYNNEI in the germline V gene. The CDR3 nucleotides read TGTGCCAGCAGTGAGTCGAATCAGCCCCAGCATTTT. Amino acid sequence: CASSESNQPQHF. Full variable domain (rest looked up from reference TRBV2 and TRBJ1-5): EPEVTQTPSHQVTQMGQEVILRCVPISNHLYFYWYRQILGQKVEFLVSFYNNEISEKSEIFDDQFSVERPDGSNFTLKIRSTKLEDSAMYFCASSESNQPQHFGDGTRLSIL.

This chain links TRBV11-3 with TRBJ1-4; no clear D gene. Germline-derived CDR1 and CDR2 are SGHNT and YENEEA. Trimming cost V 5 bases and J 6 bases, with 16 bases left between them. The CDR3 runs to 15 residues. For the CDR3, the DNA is TGTGCCAGCAGCCCAGGCGGGGAGACTTATGAAAAACTGTTTTTT. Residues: CASSPGGETYEKLFF.

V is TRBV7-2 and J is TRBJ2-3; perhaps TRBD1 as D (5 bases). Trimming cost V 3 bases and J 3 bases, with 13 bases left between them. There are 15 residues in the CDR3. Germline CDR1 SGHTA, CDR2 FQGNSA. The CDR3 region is CASSFLGVGTDTQYF. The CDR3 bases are TGTGCCAGCAGCTTCCTAGGGGTCGGGACAGATACGCAGTATTTT.

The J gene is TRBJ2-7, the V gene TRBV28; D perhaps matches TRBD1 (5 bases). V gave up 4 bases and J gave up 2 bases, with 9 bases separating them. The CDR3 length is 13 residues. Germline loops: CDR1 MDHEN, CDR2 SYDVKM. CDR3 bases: TGTGCCAGCAGTTCAGACAGCCCCTACGAGCAGTACTTC. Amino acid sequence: CASSSDSPYEQYF. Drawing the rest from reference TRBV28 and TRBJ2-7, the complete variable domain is DVKVTQSSRYLVKRTGEKVFLECVQDMDHENMFWYRQDPGLGLRLIYFSYDVKMKEKGDIPEGYSVSREKKERFSLILESASTNQTSMYLCASSSDSPYEQYFGPGTRLTVT.

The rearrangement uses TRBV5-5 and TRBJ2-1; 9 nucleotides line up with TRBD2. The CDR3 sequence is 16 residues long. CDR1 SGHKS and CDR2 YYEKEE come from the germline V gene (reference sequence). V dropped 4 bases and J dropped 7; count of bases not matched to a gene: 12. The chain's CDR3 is CASSPLGGRARNEQFF. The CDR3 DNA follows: TGTGCCAGCAGCCCTCTTGGCGGGAGGGCGAGAAATGAGCAGTTCTTC.

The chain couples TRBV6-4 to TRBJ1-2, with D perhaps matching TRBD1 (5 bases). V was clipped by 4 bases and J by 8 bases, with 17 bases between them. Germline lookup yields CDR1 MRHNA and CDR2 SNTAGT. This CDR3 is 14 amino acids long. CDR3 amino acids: CASSVGGIGGGYTF. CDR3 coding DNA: TGTGCCAGCAGTGTCGGGGGTATCGGCGGCGGCTACACCTTC.

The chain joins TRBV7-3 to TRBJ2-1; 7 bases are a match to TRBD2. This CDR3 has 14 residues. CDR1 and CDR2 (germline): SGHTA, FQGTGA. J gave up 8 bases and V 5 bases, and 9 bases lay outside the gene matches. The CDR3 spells CASSPSTTSHEQFF. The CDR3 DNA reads TGTGCCAGCAGCCCATCGACGACTAGCCATGAGCAGTTCTTC.

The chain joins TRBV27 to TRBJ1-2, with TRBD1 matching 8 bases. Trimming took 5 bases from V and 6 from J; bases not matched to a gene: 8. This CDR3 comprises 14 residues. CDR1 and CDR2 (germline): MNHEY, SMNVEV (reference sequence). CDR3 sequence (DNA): TGTGCCAGCAGTGTCGGACAGGGCGTGGATGGCTACACCTTC. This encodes CASSVGQGVDGYTF.

The chain's CDR3 is CASSLPEQYF. The DNA of the CDR3 is TGCGCCAGCAGCCTCCCCGAGCAGTACTTC. V and J are TRBV10-2 and TRBJ2-7; D gene uncertain. Trimming left V 6 bases short and J 6 bases short, with 6 bases between. This CDR3 contains 10 residues. The germline CDR1 and CDR2 sequences are WSHSY and SAAADI.

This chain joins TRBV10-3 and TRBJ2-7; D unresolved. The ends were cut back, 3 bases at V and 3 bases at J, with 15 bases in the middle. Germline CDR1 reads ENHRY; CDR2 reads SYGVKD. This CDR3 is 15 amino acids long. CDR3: CAISDLQPGNYEQYF. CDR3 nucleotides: TGTGCCATCAGTGATTTACAGCCAGGCAACTACGAGCAGTACTTC.

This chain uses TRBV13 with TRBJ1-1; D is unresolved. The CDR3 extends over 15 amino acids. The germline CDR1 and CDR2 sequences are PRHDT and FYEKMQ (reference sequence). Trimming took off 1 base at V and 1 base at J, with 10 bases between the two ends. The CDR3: CASSLADRGNTEAFF. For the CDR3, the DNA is TGTGCCAGCAGCTTAGCTGACCGGGGGAACACTGAAGCTTTCTTT.

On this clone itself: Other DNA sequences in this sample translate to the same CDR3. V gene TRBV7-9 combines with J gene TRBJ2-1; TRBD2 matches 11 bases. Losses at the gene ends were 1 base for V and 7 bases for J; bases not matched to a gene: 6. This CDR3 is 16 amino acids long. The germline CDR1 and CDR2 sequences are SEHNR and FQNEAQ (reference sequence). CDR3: CASSLGSVAGGNEQFF. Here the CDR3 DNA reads TGTGCCAGCAGCTTAGGGTCCGTAGCGGGAGGGAATGAGCAGTTCTTC. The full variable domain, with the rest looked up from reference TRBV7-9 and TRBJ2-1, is DTGVSQNPRHKITKRGQNVTFRCDPISEHNRLYWYRQTLGQGPEFLTYFQNEAQLEKSRLLSDRFSAERPKGSFSTLEIQRTEQGDSAMYLCASSLGSVAGGNEQFFGPGTRLTVL.

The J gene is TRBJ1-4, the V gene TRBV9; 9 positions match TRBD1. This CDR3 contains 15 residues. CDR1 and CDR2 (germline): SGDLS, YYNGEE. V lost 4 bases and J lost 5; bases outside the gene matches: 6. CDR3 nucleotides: TGTGCCAGCAGCTTAGCCGGGACAGGGAATGAAAAACTGTTTTTT. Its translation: CASSLAGTGNEKLFF.

The CDR3 reads CASSPPGTEFQETQYF. The CDR3 DNA reads as TGTGCCAGCAGCCCGCCCGGGACAGAGTTTCAAGAGACCCAGTACTTC. The chain has TRBV7-9 and TRBJ2-5, with TRBD1 identical over 7 bases. V lost 5 bases and J lost 2; bases outside the gene matches: 11. Germline assignment: CDR1 SEHNR and CDR2 FQNEAQ (reference sequence). The CDR3 runs to 16 residues.

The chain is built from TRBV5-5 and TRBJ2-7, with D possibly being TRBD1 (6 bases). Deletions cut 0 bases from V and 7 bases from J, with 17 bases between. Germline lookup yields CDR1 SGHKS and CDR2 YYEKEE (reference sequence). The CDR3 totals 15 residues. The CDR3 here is CASSLGPTGPIEQYF. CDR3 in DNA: TGTGCCAGCAGCTTGGGACCGACAGGCCCTATAGAGCAGTACTTC. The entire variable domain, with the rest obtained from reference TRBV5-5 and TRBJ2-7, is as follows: DAGVTQSPTHLIKTRGQQVTLRCSPISGHKSVSWYQQVLGQGPQFIFQYYEKEERGRGNFPDRFSARQFPNYSSELNVNALLLGDSALYLCASSLGPTGPIEQYFGPGTRLTVT.

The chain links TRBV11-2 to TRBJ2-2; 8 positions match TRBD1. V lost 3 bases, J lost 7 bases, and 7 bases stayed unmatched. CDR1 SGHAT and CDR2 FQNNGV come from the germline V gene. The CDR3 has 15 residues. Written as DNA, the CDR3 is TGTGCCAGCAGCTTTCCGGGACAGGCTGGCGGGGAGCTGTTTTTT. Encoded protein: CASSFPGQAGGELFF.